This entry lists 21 T cell receptor beta chains sequenced from one sample in a study of T cells in tumors after PD-1 blockade. Libraries were prepared by immunoSEQ multiplex PCR; TCRdb keeps only in-frame clonotypes and omits some of them. The sample holds 11,000 to 15,000 clones, 55% to 80% seen once. Sample: tumor tissue, taken after anti-PD-1 treatment. The receptors were gathered from a human donor with cutaneous squamous cell carcinoma.

Relative to its sample, this clone is medium-sized. The rearrangement links TRBV7-8 to TRBJ2-5; 11 positions match TRBD2. This CDR3 comprises 16 residues. Unmatched junction bases numbered 8, after V lost 4 bases and J lost 4 bases. Germline-derived CDR1 and CDR2 are SGHVS and FQNEAQ. The chain's CDR3 is CASSSEVAGGGETQYF. CDR3 coding DNA: TGTGCCAGCAGCTCGGAAGTAGCGGGAGGGGGAGAGACCCAGTACTTC.

The rearrangement uses TRBV6-2 or TRBV6-3 and TRBJ1-1; D gene unclear. Trimming removed 2 bases from V and 9 bases from J, with 10 bases in between. Germline CDR1 is MNHEY and CDR2 is SVGEGT. This CDR3 spans 12 amino acids. CDR3 residues: CASSYPGYKAFF. DNA for the CDR3: TGTGCCAGCAGTTACCCCGGGTATAAAGCTTTCTTT.

The chain joins TRBV21-1 to TRBJ2-1; TRBD2 is the table's D call and was not checked against the DNA. TRBV21-1 counts as a pseudogene. This CDR3 has 19 residues. CDR3: CASKHLKTGGRETYNEQFF. The CDR3 DNA follows: TGTGCCAGCAAACATCTTAAAACTGGGGGGCGGGAGACCTACAATGAGCAGTTCTTC.

The chain is built from TRBV7-3 and TRBJ2-2; 7 bases are a match to TRBD1. V shed 4 bases and J 4 bases; nucleotides not matched to a gene: 9. Looked up from germline, CDR1 is SGHTA and CDR2 is FQGTGA. The CDR3 totals 16 residues. CDR3 loop: CASSSPGQVGTGELFF. The CDR3 DNA reads TGTGCCAGCAGCTCACCCGGACAGGTGGGCACCGGGGAGCTGTTTTTT.

The table lists this clone with a count of one. The genes are TRBV5-1 and TRBJ1-2; D is perhaps TRBD1 (6 bases). The CDR3 has 14 residues. The ends were cut back, 2 bases at V and 4 bases at J, with 12 bases in the middle. Germline CDR1 and CDR2: SGHRS and YFSETQ. The CDR3 sequence: CASSLRQASYGYTF. CDR3 in DNA: TGCGCCAGCAGCTTAAGACAGGCCAGCTATGGCTACACCTTC.

The table lists this clone with a few counts. CDR3 amino acids: CASSQAHRAGQPQHF. The CDR3 DNA reads as TGTGCCAGCAGCCAAGCGCACAGGGCGGGTCAGCCCCAGCATTTT. The chain uses TRBV3-1 (or the pseudogene TRBV3-2) and TRBJ1-5, with D possibly TRBD1 on 6 matching bases. Between the trimmed V and J ends, which lost 1 base and 6 bases, there was a span of 13 bases. Germline assignment: CDR1 LGHDT and CDR2 YNNKEL (reference sequence). CDR3 length: 15 residues.

This chain uses TRBV20-1 with TRBJ2-3, with D hard to call. Germline V gene data show CDR1 as DFQATT and CDR2 as SNEGSKA (reference sequence). V lost 3 bases to trimming and J lost 1 base, with 14 bases between them. This CDR3 has 15 residues. The CDR3 sequence: CSASSRHRGTDTQYF. The CDR3 bases are TGCAGTGCTAGTAGTAGGCATAGGGGCACAGATACGCAGTATTTT.

In its sample, this clone was seen a few times. V and J are TRBV9 and TRBJ1-3, with 7 bases lining up with TRBD1. Unmatched junction bases numbered 6, after V lost 2 bases and J lost 4 bases. CDR3 length equals 15 residues. CDR1 is SGDLS, CDR2 YYNGEE, per germline. The CDR3 DNA follows: TGTGCCAGCAGCGTCATGACAGGGACAGGAAACACCATATATTTT. As protein: CASSVMTGTGNTIYF. Full variable domain (rest looked up from reference TRBV9 and TRBJ1-3): DSGVTQTPKHLITATGQRVTLRCSPRSGDLSVYWYQQSLDQGLQFLIQYYNGEERAKGNILERFSAQQFPDLHSELNLSSLELGDSALYFCASSVMTGTGNTIYFGEGSWLTVV.

In this sample, this clone turned up a few times. V usage is TRBV6-5 and J usage is TRBJ1-1; TRBD1 agrees at 7 bases. Germline values: CDR1 MNHEY, CDR2 SVGAGI. Unmatched junction bases numbered 4, after V lost 2 bases and J lost 1 base. The CDR3 consists of 15 residues. The CDR3 sequence: CASSYGRTGNTEAFF. The CDR3 nucleotides are TGTGCCAGCAGTTACGGTAGGACAGGGAACACTGAAGCTTTCTTT.

This chain uses TRBV7-2 with TRBJ2-7; D is unresolved. Trimming removed 1 base from V and 3 bases from J, with 10 bases in between. Germline V gene sequence: CDR1 SGHTA, CDR2 FQGNSA. This CDR3 region has 14 residues. The CDR3 DNA reads as TGTGCCAGCAGCTTAGATGGCTATCTCTACGAGCAGTACTTC. It specifies CASSLDGYLYEQYF.

CDR3 DNA sequence: TGTGCCAGCAGCAGCGTTACCGATACGCAGTATTTT. Translating gives CASSSVTDTQYF. V usage is TRBV6-5 and J usage is TRBJ2-3, with unresolved D. The CDR3 runs to 12 residues. V dropped 6 bases and J dropped 6 bases, with 10 bases sitting between them. Germline V gene sequence: CDR1 MNHEY, CDR2 SVGAGI.

The genes are TRBV19 and TRBJ2-5; unclear D gene. This CDR3 is 16 amino acids long. In germline, CDR1 is LNHDA, CDR2 SQIVND (reference sequence). Trimming left V 6 bases short and J 3 bases short, with 20 bases between. This CDR3 reads CASSQGLSGEKETQYF. CDR3 sequence (DNA): TGTGCCAGTAGCCAAGGGCTCTCAGGCGAGAAAGAGACCCAGTACTTC.

This clone showed up just a few times. This sequence joins TRBV11-3 and TRBJ2-1; D perhaps matches TRBD2 (6 bases). Germline-derived CDR1 and CDR2 are SGHNT and YENEEA. Trimming took 5 bases from V and 7 from J, leaving 15 bases between them. The CDR3 has 14 residues. CDR3 protein: CASSHGAGLNEQFF. For the CDR3, the DNA is TGTGCCAGCAGCCACGGAGCAGGACTAAATGAGCAGTTCTTC.

The rearrangement links TRBV2 to TRBJ2-2; D remains ambiguous. Germline CDR1 SNHLY, CDR2 FYNNEI. This CDR3 contains 14 residues. Trimming took 4 bases from V and 6 from J, leaving 12 bases between them. The CDR3, as DNA: TGTGCCAGCAGTGGACTCAAATTGTCCGGGGAGCTGTTTTTT. This encodes CASSGLKLSGELFF.

The chain employs TRBV3-1 (or the pseudogene TRBV3-2) and TRBJ2-5; 10 nucleotides line up with TRBD2. The CDR3 consists of 16 residues. Germline loops: CDR1 LGHDT, CDR2 YNNKEL (reference sequence). Trimming cost V 5 bases and J 2 bases; bases outside gene matches: 8. The CDR3 sequence: CASSTRTSGKQETQYF. The CDR3 DNA sequence: TGTGCCAGCAGCACACGGACTAGCGGAAAACAAGAGACCCAGTACTTC.

CDR3 protein: CASSLGAGGWGEQYF. DNA of the CDR3: TGTGCCAGCAGCTTAGGGGCAGGGGGCTGGGGCGAGCAGTACTTC. V and J are TRBV13 and TRBJ2-7; 8 bases are shared with TRBD1. This CDR3 region has 15 residues. Germline values: CDR1 PRHDT, CDR2 FYEKMQ (reference sequence). V gave up 0 bases and J gave up 6 bases; unmatched junction bases: 7.

The V and J genes are TRBV5-3 and TRBJ2-7; 8 bases agree with TRBD1. TRBV5-3 is an ORF, and what it does is uncertain. Trimming cost V 7 bases and J 4 bases; bases outside gene matches: 13. The CDR3 consists of 15 residues. DNA for the CDR3: TGTGCCAGAGAGGACAGGGCCTTCCTTTTATACGAGCAGTACTTC. Amino acids: CAREDRAFLLYEQYF.

V and J are TRBV5-5 and TRBJ1-5; D is unresolved. The CDR3 is 14 residues long. Germline lookup yields CDR1 SGHKS and CDR2 YYEKEE (reference sequence). Between the trimmed V and J ends, which lost 3 bases and 4 bases, there was a span of 11 bases. The CDR3 is CASSSIWANQPQHF. The CDR3 nucleotides read TGTGCCAGCAGCTCGATTTGGGCGAATCAGCCCCAGCATTTT.

This sequence joins TRBV6-5 and TRBJ2-5; tentatively, D is TRBD1 (5 bases). Germline lookup yields CDR1 MNHEY and CDR2 SVGAGI. The V and J ends lost 5 bases and 0 bases respectively, with 13 bases between them. This CDR3 has 15 amino acids. CDR3 amino acids: CASSLQGLYQETQYF. The CDR3 DNA reads as TGTGCCAGCAGTCTTCAGGGATTGTACCAAGAGACCCAGTACTTC.

The chain links TRBV3-1 (or the pseudogene TRBV3-2) to TRBJ2-3; 8 bases fit TRBD2. V lost 0 bases to trimming and J lost 0 bases; unmatched junction nucleotides: 11. This CDR3 has 19 residues. CDR1 is LGHDT, CDR2 YNNKEL, per germline (reference sequence). This CDR3 reads CASSQDRTSGGASTDTQYF. The CDR3 DNA reads TGTGCCAGCAGCCAAGATCGGACATCCGGGGGGGCCAGCACAGATACGCAGTATTTT.

J is TRBJ2-5 and V is TRBV19; either TRBD1 or TRBD2 may fit D (6 bases each). From germline, CDR1 is LNHDA and CDR2 SQIVND (reference sequence). CDR3 length equals 18 residues. The V end lost 9 bases, the J end lost 0 bases, and 26 bases lay between the germline ends. CDR3 nucleotides: TGTGCCAGCGACCAACTCCCGGGGGCTAGCGCGTACCAAGAGACCCAGTACTTC. This sequence encodes CASDQLPGASAYQETQYF.